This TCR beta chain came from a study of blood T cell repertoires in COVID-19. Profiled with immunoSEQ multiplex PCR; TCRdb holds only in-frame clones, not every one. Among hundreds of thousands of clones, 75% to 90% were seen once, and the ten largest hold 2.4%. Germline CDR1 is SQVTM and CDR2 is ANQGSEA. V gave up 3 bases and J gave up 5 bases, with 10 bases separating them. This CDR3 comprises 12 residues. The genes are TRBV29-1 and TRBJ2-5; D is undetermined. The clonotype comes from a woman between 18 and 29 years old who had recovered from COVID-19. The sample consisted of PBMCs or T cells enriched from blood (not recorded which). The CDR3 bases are TGCAGCGTTGACAGGTTTTACGAGACCCAGTACTTC. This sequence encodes CSVDRFYETQYF.